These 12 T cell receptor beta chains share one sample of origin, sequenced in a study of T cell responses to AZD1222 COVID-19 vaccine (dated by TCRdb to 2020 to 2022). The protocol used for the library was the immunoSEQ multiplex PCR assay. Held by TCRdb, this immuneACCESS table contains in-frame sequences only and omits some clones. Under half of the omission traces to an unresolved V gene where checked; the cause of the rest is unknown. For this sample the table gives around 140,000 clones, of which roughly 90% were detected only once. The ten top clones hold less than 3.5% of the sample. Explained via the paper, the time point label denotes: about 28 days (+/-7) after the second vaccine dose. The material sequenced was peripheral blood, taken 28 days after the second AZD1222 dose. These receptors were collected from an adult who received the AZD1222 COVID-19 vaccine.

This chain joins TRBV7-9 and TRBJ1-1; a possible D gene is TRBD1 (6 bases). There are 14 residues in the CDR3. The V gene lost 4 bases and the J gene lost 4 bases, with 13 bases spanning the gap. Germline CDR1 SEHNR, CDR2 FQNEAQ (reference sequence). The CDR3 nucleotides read TGTGCCAGCAGCTCTGAGTACAGGGCCACTGAAGCTTTCTTT. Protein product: CASSSEYRATEAFF.

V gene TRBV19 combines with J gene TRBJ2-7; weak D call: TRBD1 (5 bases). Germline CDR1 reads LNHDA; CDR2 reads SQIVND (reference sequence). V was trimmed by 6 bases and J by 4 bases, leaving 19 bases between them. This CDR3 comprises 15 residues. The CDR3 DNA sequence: TGTGCCAGTAGGCGCGGCGGCCAGGGCGCTTACGAGCAGTACTTC. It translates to CASRRGGQGAYEQYF.

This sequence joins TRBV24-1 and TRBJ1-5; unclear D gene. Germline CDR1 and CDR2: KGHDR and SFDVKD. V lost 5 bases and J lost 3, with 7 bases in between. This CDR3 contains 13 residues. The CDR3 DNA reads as TGTGCCACCAGTGGAGGGTTCAATCAGCCCCAGCATTTT. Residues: CATSGGFNQPQHF.

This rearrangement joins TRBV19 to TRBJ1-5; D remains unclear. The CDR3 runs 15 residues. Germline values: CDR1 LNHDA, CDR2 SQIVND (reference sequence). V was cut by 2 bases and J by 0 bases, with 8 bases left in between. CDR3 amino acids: CASSIWRTSNQPQHF. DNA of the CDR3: TGTGCCAGTAGTATATGGAGGACTAGCAATCAGCCCCAGCATTTT. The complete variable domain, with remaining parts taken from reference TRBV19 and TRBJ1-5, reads DGGITQSPKYLFRKEGQNVTLSCEQNLNHDAMYWYRQDPGQGLRLIYYSQIVNDFQKGDIAEGYSVSREKKESFPLTVTSAQKNPTAFYLCASSIWRTSNQPQHFGDGTRLSIL.

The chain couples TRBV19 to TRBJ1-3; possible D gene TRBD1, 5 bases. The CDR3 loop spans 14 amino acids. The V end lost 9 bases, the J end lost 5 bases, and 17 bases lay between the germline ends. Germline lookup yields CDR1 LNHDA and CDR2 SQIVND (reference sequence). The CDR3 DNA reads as TGTGCCAGCCAGGGAAGGGCTTCGCGAAACACCATATATTTT. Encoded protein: CASQGRASRNTIYF.

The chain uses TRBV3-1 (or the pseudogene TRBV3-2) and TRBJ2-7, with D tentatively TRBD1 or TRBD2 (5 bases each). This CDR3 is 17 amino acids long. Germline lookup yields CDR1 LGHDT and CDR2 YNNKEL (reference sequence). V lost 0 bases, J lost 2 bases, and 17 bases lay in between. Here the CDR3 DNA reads TGTGCCAGCAGCCAAGACACAAGGGGATGGGGGACCTACGAGCAGTACTTC. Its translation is CASSQDTRGWGTYEQYF.

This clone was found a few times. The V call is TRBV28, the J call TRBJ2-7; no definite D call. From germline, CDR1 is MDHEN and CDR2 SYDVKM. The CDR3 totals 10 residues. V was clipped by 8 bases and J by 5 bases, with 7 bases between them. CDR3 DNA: TGTGCCAGCGGCCAAAACGAGCAGTACTTC. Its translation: CASGQNEQYF.

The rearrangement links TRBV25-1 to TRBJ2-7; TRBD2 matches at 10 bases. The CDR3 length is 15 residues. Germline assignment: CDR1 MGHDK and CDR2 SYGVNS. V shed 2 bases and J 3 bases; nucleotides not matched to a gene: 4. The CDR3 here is CASSEKLAGGYEQYF. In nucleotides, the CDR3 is TGTGCCAGCAGTGAAAAGTTAGCGGGAGGCTACGAGCAGTACTTC.

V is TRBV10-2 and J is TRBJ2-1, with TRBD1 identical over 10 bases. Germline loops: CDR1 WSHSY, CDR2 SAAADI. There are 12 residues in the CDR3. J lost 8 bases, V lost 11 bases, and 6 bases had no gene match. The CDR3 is CAYKGTGDEQFF. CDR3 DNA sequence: TGCGCCTACAAAGGGACAGGGGATGAGCAGTTCTTC.

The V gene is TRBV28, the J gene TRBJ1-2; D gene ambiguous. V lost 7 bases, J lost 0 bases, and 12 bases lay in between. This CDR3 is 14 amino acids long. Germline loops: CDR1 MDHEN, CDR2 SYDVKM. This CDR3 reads CASTPAGSNYGYTF. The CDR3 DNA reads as TGTGCCAGCACCCCTGCTGGGTCTAACTATGGCTACACCTTC.

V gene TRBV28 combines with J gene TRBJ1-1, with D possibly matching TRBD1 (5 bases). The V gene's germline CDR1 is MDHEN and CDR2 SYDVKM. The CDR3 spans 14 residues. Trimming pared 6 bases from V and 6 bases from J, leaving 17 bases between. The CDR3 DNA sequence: TGTGCCAGCAGCCACCAGCAGGGTAGGGCTGAAGCTTTCTTT. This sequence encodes CASSHQQGRAEAFF.

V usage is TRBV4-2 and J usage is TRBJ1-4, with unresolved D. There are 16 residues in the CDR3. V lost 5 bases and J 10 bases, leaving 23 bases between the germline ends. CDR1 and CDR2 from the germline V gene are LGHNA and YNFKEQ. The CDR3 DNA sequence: TGTGCCAGCAGCGAAGTGCCGGAAACCATAGAGGGAAAACTGTTTTTT. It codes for CASSEVPETIEGKLFF.